This T cell receptor beta chain was profiled in a study of cytomegalovirus exposure and HLA in healthy donors. Study information: Of the donors genotyped, about 390 in all, about 80% fell in the Caucasian-associated ancestry cluster. General study points: One variant, a missense change in DCLRE1C, was linked in a later analysis to TCR beta V- and J-gene trimming. Listed as cytomegalovirus-associated were 150 to 200 TCR beta chains.

Germline V lookup: CDR1 SGHVS, CDR2 FQNEAQ. The V gene lost 5 bases and the J gene lost 2 bases, with 13 bases spanning the gap. The CDR3 runs 15 residues. Primers included in the PCR were 60 Vbeta and 13 Jbeta primers. Produced via immunoSEQ multiplex PCR; TCRdb's table is partial and in-frame only. The repertoire holds roughly 120,000 clones, with around 73% as singletons. These donors, healthy bone marrow donors, were studied. In this sample, this clone turned up a few times. The target antigen is unknown. The chain combines TRBV7-8 with TRBJ2-1, with a possible D match to TRBD2 (6 bases). The source is a man aged 55 to 70 in good health and CMV-seropositive. What was sequenced was PBMCs. The CDR3 loop reads CASSPPGLTYNEQFF. The CDR3 region has the DNA TGTGCCAGCAGCCCCCCGGGACTTACCTACAATGAGCAGTTCTTC.